The entry below describes one T cell receptor beta chain. What it binds is not known. The data stem from a study of radiation and T cells in renal cell carcinoma. Overall study findings and caveats: Irradiated tumors held more dominant CDR3 motifs than control tumors. Top 100 clonotypes averaged roughly 50% in irradiated versus about 43% in nephrectomy-only tumors.

The table came from immunoSEQ multiplex PCR; TCRdb's copy has only in-frame clones and leaves some out. Of 10,000 to 15,000 clones listed, approximately 62% are singletons. The treatment is: treatment-naive control, cytoreductive nephrectomy. Controls were unirradiated tumors from treatment-naive cytoreductive nephrectomy patients. Per the germline V gene, CDR1 is SGHDN and CDR2 is FVKESK. The CDR3 is 16 residues long. J gave up 4 bases and V 1 base, and 4 bases lay outside the gene matches. Sequences were derived from tumor tissue, sampled from a patient whose treatment was nephrectomy without radiotherapy. The V gene is TRBV14, the J gene TRBJ2-3; 11 positions agree with TRBD2. The sequence was obtained from a woman older than 75 with renal cell carcinoma. The CDR3 protein is CASSQALAGGPDTQYF. The DNA for the CDR3 is TGTGCCAGCAGCCAAGCTTTAGCGGGGGGGCCAGATACGCAGTATTTT.